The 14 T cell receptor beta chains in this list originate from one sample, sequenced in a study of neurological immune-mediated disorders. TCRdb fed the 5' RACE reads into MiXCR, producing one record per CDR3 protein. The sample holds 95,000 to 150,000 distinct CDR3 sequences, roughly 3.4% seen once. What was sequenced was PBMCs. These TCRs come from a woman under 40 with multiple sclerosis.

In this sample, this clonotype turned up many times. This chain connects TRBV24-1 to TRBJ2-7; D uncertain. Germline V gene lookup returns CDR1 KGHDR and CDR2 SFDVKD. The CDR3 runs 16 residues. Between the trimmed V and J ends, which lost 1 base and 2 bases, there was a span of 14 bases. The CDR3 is CATSDLLGRAAYEQYF. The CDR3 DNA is TGTGCCACCAGTGATTTACTTGGCCGGGCGGCCTACGAGCAGTACTTC.

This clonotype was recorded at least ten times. CDR3 sequence reads: CSAKGTSGANVLTF. For the CDR3, the DNA is TGCAGTGCTAAAGGGACCTCTGGGGCCAACGTCCTGACTTTC. V is TRBV20-1 and J is TRBJ2-6, with D tentatively TRBD1 or TRBD2 (5 bases each). Trimming took off 4 bases at V and 0 bases at J, with 7 bases between the two ends. From germline, CDR1 is DFQATT and CDR2 SNEGSKA (reference sequence). The CDR3 totals 14 residues.

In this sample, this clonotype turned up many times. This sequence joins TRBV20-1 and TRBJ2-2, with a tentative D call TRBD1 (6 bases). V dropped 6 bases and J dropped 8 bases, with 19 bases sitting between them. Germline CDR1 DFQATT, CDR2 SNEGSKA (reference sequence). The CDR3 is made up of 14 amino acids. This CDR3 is CSAMDSHKRGELFF. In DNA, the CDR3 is TGCAGTGCCATGGACAGCCACAAAAGGGGGGAGCTGTTTTTT.

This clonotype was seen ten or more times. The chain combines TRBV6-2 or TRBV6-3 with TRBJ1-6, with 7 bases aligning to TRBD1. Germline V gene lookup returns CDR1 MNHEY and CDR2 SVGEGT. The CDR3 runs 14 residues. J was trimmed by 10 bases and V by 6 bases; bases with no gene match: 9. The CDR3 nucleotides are TGTGCCAGCAGAAACAGGGGTTTAAGCTCACCCCTCCACTTT. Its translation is CASRNRGLSSPLHF.

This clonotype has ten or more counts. CDR3 protein: CASRATGPNEQFF. The DNA of the CDR3 is TGTGCCAGCAGAGCAACAGGGCCCAATGAGCAGTTCTTC. The V gene is TRBV6-5, the J gene TRBJ2-1, with a weak D call TRBD1 (6 bases). CDR3 size: 13 residues. The V end was cut by 6 bases, the J end by 6 bases, with 12 bases between. Germline-derived CDR1 and CDR2 are MNHEY and SVGAGI.

CDR3 bases: TGTGCCAGTAGTTACAACAGGGCAGATACGCAGTATTTT. This gives the protein CASSYNRADTQYF. This chain connects TRBV19 to TRBJ2-3, with D perhaps TRBD1 (6 bases). Trimming removed 5 bases at V and 4 bases at J, with 10 bases between. The CDR3 spans 13 residues. Germline assignment: CDR1 LNHDA and CDR2 SQIVND (reference sequence).

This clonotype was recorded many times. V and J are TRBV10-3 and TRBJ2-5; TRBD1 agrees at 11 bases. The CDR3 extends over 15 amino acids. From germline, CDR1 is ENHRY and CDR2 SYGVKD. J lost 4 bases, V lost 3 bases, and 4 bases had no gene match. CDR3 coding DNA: TGTGCCATCAGTGAACCGGGACAGGGGGGAGAGACCCAGTACTTC. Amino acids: CAISEPGQGGETQYF.

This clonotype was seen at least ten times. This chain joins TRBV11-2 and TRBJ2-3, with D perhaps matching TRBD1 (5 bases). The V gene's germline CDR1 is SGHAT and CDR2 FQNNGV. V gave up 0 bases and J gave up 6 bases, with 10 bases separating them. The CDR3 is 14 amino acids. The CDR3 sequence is CASSLEGAWDTQYF. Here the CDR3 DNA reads TGTGCCAGCAGCTTAGAAGGGGCATGGGATACGCAGTATTTT. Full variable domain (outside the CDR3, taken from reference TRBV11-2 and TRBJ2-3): EAGVAQSPRYKIIEKRQSVAFWCNPISGHATLYWYQQILGQGPKLLIQFQNNGVVDDSQLPKDRFSAERLKGVDSTLKIQPAKLEDSAVYLCASSLEGAWDTQYFGPGTRLTVL.

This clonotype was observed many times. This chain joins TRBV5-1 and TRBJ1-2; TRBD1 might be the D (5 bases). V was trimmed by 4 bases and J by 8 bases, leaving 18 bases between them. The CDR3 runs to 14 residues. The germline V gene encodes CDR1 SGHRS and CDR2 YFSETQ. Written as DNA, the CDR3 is TGCGCCAGCAGCGTCGGCCCTCAGGGAGAAGGCTACACCTTC. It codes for CASSVGPQGEGYTF.

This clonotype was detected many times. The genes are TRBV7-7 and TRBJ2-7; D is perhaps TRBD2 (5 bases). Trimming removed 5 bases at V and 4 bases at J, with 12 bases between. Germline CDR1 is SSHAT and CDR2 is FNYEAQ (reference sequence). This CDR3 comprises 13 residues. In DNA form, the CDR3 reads TGTGCCAGCAGCCTGAGTCCGGGGTACGAGCAGTACTTC. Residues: CASSLSPGYEQYF.

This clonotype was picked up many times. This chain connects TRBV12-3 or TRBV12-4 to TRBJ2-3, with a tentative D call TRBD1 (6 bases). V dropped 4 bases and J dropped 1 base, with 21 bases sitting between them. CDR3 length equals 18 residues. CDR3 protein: CASSSYTPGHLRTDTQYF. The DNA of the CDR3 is TGTGCCAGCAGTTCCTACACACCGGGACATTTACGCACAGATACGCAGTATTTT.

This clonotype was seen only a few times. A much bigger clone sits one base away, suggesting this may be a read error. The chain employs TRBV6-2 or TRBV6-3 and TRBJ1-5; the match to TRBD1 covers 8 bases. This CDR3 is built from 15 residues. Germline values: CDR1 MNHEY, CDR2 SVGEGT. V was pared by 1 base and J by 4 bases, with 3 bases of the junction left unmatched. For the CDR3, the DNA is TGTGCCAGCAGTTACTACGGACAGGGAAATCAGCCCCAGCATTTT. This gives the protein CASSYYGQGNQPQHF.

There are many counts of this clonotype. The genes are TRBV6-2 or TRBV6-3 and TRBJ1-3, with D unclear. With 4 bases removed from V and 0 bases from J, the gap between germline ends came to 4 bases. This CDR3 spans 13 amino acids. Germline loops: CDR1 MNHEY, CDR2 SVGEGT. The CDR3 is CASSSFSGNTIYF. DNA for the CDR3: TGTGCCAGCAGTTCGTTCTCTGGAAACACCATATATTTT.

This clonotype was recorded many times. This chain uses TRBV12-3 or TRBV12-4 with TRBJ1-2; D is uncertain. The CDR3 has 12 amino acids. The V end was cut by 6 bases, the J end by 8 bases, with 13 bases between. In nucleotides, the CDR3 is TGTGCCAGCAGCCCCGGAATGGGCGGCTACACCTTC. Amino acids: CASSPGMGGYTF.